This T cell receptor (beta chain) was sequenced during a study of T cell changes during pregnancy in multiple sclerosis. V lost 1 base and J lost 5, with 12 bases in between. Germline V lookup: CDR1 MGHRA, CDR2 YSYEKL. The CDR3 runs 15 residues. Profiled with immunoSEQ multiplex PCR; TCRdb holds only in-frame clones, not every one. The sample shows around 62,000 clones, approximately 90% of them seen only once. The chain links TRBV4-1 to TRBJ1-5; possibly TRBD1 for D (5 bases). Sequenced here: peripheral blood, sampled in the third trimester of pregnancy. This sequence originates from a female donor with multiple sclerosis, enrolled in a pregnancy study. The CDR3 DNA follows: TGCGCCAGCAGCCAAGGGACAACGGGCGATCAGCCCCAGCATTTT. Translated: CASSQGTTGDQPQHF.